This passage covers 32 T cell receptor beta chains from one sample sequenced in a study of blood T cell repertoires in COVID-19. Clones were read by immunoSEQ multiplex PCR, and TCRdb kept only the in-frame ones, dropping some. The sample has more than 85,000 clones; less than 85% are singletons. What was sequenced was peripheral blood. Every receptor here comes from a woman aged 80 or over with acute or convalescent COVID-19.

The rearrangement links TRBV30 to TRBJ1-2; TRBD1 matches 8 bases. Germline CDR1 GTSNPN, CDR2 SVGIG (reference sequence). The CDR3 sequence is 13 residues long. The V segment lost 0 bases and the J segment 3 bases; nucleotides outside the gene matches: 0. CDR3 residues: CAWSVQGDYGYTF. The DNA of the CDR3 is TGTGCCTGGAGTGTACAGGGGGACTATGGCTACACCTTC.

This clone occurred a few times. Here the CDR3 reads CASSALAANTGELFF. The CDR3 DNA follows: TGTGCCAGCAGTGCACTAGCGGCTAACACCGGGGAGCTGTTTTTT. V is TRBV6-6 and J is TRBJ2-2, with TRBD2 matching 8 bases. Per germline, CDR1 MNHNY and CDR2 SVGAGI (reference sequence). Trimming at V came to 5 bases and at J to 2 bases, leaving 4 bases not matched to a gene. CDR3 size: 15 residues.

The chain links TRBV2 to TRBJ2-2; TRBD1 aligns across 10 bases. V shed 6 bases, J shed 4 bases, and the junction held 5 bases outside the gene matches. Looked up from germline, CDR1 is SNHLY and CDR2 is FYNNEI. This CDR3 comprises 15 residues. The CDR3 reads CASSFRDRGTGELFF. CDR3 DNA sequence: TGTGCCAGCAGCTTCCGGGACAGGGGCACCGGGGAGCTGTTTTTT.

This clone was counted between two and nine times. The CDR3 DNA reads TGTGCCAGTTACAAACCTACAGGGACCAACCAAGAGACCCAGTACTTC. Translation: CASYKPTGTNQETQYF. The chain carries TRBV6-4 and TRBJ2-5, with a tentative D call TRBD1 (6 bases). The CDR3 covers 16 residues. Germline V lookup: CDR1 MRHNA, CDR2 SNTAGT. V lost 9 bases and J lost 0, with 20 bases in between.

The chain links TRBV7-9 to TRBJ2-5, with 9 bases aligning to TRBD1. The junction had 5 bases not matched to a gene; V was cut back by 1 base and J by 5 bases. CDR3 length equals 15 residues. CDR1 SEHNR and CDR2 FQNEAQ come from the germline V gene (reference sequence). The CDR3 DNA reads TGTGCCAGCAGCTTAGGGGACAGGGCGTTGGAGACCCAGTACTTC. Translating it yields CASSLGDRALETQYF.

The rearrangement links TRBV2 to TRBJ2-5, with D possibly matching TRBD1 (7 bases). The V gene lost 7 bases and the J gene lost 5 bases, with 8 bases spanning the gap. CDR3 size: 11 residues. CDR1 and CDR2 (germline): SNHLY, FYNNEI. The CDR3 region has the DNA TGTGCCAGCACAGGGGGGGAGACCCAGTACTTC. It is translated as CASTGGETQYF.

This chain connects TRBV2 to TRBJ1-4, with 7 bases matching TRBD1. V dropped 8 bases and J dropped 7; count of bases not matched to a gene: 7. There are 13 residues in the CDR3. Per germline, CDR1 SNHLY and CDR2 FYNNEI. CDR3 loop: CASDTGVGEKLFF. The CDR3 coding sequence is TGTGCCAGCGATACAGGGGTGGGTGAAAAACTGTTTTTT.

The rearrangement uses TRBV5-4 and TRBJ2-1; the match to TRBD2 covers 7 bases. The CDR3 consists of 15 residues. V shed 2 bases and J 4 bases; nucleotides not matched to a gene: 6. Germline CDR1 reads SGHNT; CDR2 reads YYREEE (reference sequence). The CDR3 reads CASSFMGGNYNEQFF. The CDR3 DNA follows: TGTGCCAGCAGCTTCATGGGGGGGAATTACAATGAGCAGTTCTTC.

The rearrangement joins TRBV5-6 to TRBJ2-2; D uncertain. The germline V gene encodes CDR1 SGHDT and CDR2 YYEEEE. The CDR3 has 12 residues. V was pared by 2 bases and J by 6 bases, with 5 bases between. The CDR3 is CASSFPAGELFF. CDR3 nucleotide sequence: TGTGCCAGCAGCTTCCCGGCCGGGGAGCTGTTTTTT.

The CDR3 reads CASTLRGSTEAFF. DNA of the CDR3: TGTGCCAGCACTCTACGGGGGTCCACTGAAGCTTTCTTT. This chain connects TRBV27 to TRBJ1-1, with D possibly being TRBD1 (5 bases). Germline lookup yields CDR1 MNHEY and CDR2 SMNVEV (reference sequence). V was cut by 7 bases and J by 4 bases, with 13 bases left in between. The CDR3 spans 13 residues.

The chain is built from TRBV7-9 and TRBJ2-3; D possibly corresponds to TRBD2 (6 bases). This CDR3 has 13 amino acids. Deletions cut 3 bases from V and 3 bases from J, with 7 bases between. From germline, CDR1 is SEHNR and CDR2 FQNEAQ (reference sequence). The CDR3 nucleotides read TGTGCCAGCAGCTTTCGGGGGACAGATACGCAGTATTTT. Residues: CASSFRGTDTQYF.

The chain is built from TRBV10-3 and TRBJ2-2; TRBD1 matches at 8 bases. This CDR3 spans 17 amino acids. Germline V lookup: CDR1 ENHRY, CDR2 SYGVKD. V lost 2 bases to trimming and J lost 6 bases; unmatched junction nucleotides: 11. CDR3 residues: CAISEDRGSGLAGELFF. CDR3 DNA: TGTGCCATCAGTGAGGACAGGGGCTCCGGTTTGGCCGGGGAGCTGTTTTTT.

CDR3 sequence (DNA): TGTGCCAGCAGCCTCAGGACAGGGCCCCTCTCCTACGAGCAGTACTTC. As protein: CASSLRTGPLSYEQYF. The V call is TRBV5-5, the J call TRBJ2-7, with 8 bases aligning to TRBD1. Germline loops: CDR1 SGHKS, CDR2 YYEKEE (reference sequence). This CDR3 is built from 16 residues. J gave up 0 bases and V 4 bases, and 9 bases lay outside the gene matches.

This chain connects TRBV2 to TRBJ2-5; 7 bases fit TRBD2. The CDR3 runs to 18 residues. CDR1 is SNHLY and CDR2 is FYNNEI in the germline V gene. V lost 5 bases and J lost 2; bases outside the gene matches: 17. This CDR3 reads CASSPSLGRLAVQETQYF. CDR3 in DNA: TGTGCCAGCAGTCCCTCCCTCGGCAGGCTAGCGGTTCAAGAGACCCAGTACTTC. The full variable domain, in which reference TRBV2 and TRBJ2-5 provide the parts outside the CDR3, is EPEVTQTPSHQVTQMGQEVILRCVPISNHLYFYWYRQILGQKVEFLVSFYNNEISEKSEIFDDQFSVERPDGSNFTLKIRSTKLEDSAMYFCASSPSLGRLAVQETQYFGPGTRLLVL.

This clone was found a few times. The chain recombines TRBV2 with TRBJ2-1; TRBD2 matches 13 bases. The CDR3 has 15 residues. The germline V gene encodes CDR1 SNHLY and CDR2 FYNNEI. V was pared by 5 bases and J by 5 bases, with 3 bases of the junction left unmatched. CDR3 in DNA: TGTGCCAGCAGTCGACTAGCGGGAGGAGACAATGAGCAGTTCTTC. It yields the protein CASSRLAGGDNEQFF.

The chain joins TRBV19 to TRBJ1-1, with TRBD1 matching 10 bases. CDR3 size: 16 residues. Trimming cost V 6 bases and J 2 bases; bases outside gene matches: 9. Germline values: CDR1 LNHDA, CDR2 SQIVND (reference sequence). Written as DNA, the CDR3 is TGTGCCAGTAGACAACCGGGACAGGGGAGAAACACTGAAGCTTTCTTT. Amino acids: CASRQPGQGRNTEAFF. Filled out from reference TRBV19 and TRBJ1-1, the complete variable domain reads DGGITQSPKYLFRKEGQNVTLSCEQNLNHDAMYWYRQDPGQGLRLIYYSQIVNDFQKGDIAEGYSVSREKKESFPLTVTSAQKNPTAFYLCASRQPGQGRNTEAFFGQGTRLTVV.

V is TRBV12-3 or TRBV12-4 and J is TRBJ2-7, with TRBD1 identical over 7 bases. The CDR3 is 13 residues long. After removal of 7 bases from V and 0 bases from J, the junction contained 3 bases not matched to a gene. The CDR3 bases are TGTGCCAGCAACCGGGACAGCTCCTACGAGCAGTACTTC. Translated: CASNRDSSYEQYF.

This clone is a singleton in its sample. This chain links TRBV3-1 (or the pseudogene TRBV3-2) with TRBJ1-4, with D perhaps TRBD1 (5 bases). CDR3 length: 14 amino acids. V was trimmed by 3 bases and J by 0 bases, leaving 5 bases between them. Per the germline V gene, CDR1 is LGHDT and CDR2 is YNNKEL (reference sequence). CDR3 residues: CASSHRATNEKLFF. In DNA form, the CDR3 reads TGTGCCAGCAGCCACAGGGCAACTAATGAAAAACTGTTTTTT.

The chain has TRBV6-5 and TRBJ2-7; TRBD1 matches 8 bases. Germline values: CDR1 MNHEY, CDR2 SVGAGI. This CDR3 comprises 12 residues. V was pared by 6 bases and J by 6 bases, with 4 bases of the junction left unmatched. The CDR3 coding sequence is TGTGCCAGCAGGGCTACAGGGGGCGAGCAGTACTTC. Its translation is CASRATGGEQYF.

This clone has just one count. This chain links TRBV5-4 with TRBJ1-2; 8 bases line up with TRBD1. V was clipped by 0 bases and J by 5 bases; unmatched bases: 3. Germline V gives CDR1 SGHNT, CDR2 YYREEE (reference sequence). This CDR3 contains 14 residues. The CDR3 bases are TGTGCCAGCAGCTTGGCCCAGGGGGCTTATGGCTACACCTTC. This translates into CASSLAQGAYGYTF.

On this clone: This sample includes further DNA sequences coding for the same CDR3. The V call is TRBV19, the J call TRBJ2-1; weak D call: TRBD1 (6 bases). CDR3 size: 15 residues. The germline gives CDR1 LNHDA, CDR2 SQIVND (reference sequence). Trimming shortened V by 6 bases and J by 0 bases, and 12 bases separated the two germline ends. The CDR3 DNA reads TGTGCCAGTAGGTTAGACAGGAGCTCCTACAATGAGCAGTTCTTC. Amino acid sequence: CASRLDRSSYNEQFF.

This clone was picked up one time. The rearrangement joins TRBV11-1 to TRBJ1-6; D not resolved. CDR1 SGHAT and CDR2 FQDESV come from the germline V gene (reference sequence). The CDR3 runs to 18 residues. Trimming took off 0 bases at V and 2 bases at J, with 14 bases between the two ends. The CDR3 DNA follows: TGTGCCAGCAGCTTAGCTTCCGCCGGGTCCACCTATAATTCACCCCTCCACTTT. Encoded protein: CASSLASAGSTYNSPLHF.

J is TRBJ2-6 and V is TRBV7-2, with 11 bases that match TRBD2. Germline V gives CDR1 SGHTA, CDR2 FQGNSA. The CDR3 runs 18 residues. Germline trimming cut 5 bases from V and 0 bases from J; bases unmatched to any gene: 6. The CDR3 nucleotides read TGTGCCAGCAGCCCACGACTAGCGGGGAGCTCTGGGGCCAACGTCCTGACTTTC. This gives the protein CASSPRLAGSSGANVLTF.

The chain is built from TRBV7-8 and TRBJ1-5; 8 bases line up with TRBD1. Germline trimming cut 2 bases from V and 9 bases from J; bases unmatched to any gene: 12. The V gene's germline CDR1 is SGHVS and CDR2 FQNEAQ. This CDR3 has 16 residues. CDR3 nucleotide sequence: TGTGCCAGCAGCTTAACCCGGGACAGGCGTTTACGGCCCCAGCATTTT. Protein product: CASSLTRDRRLRPQHF. The variable domain in full, with the rest retrieved from reference TRBV7-8 and TRBJ1-5, is GAGVSQSPRYKVAKRGQDVALRCDPISGHVSLFWYQQALGQGPEFLTYFQNEAQLDKSGLPSDRFFAERPEGSVSTLKIQRTQQEDSAVYLCASSLTRDRRLRPQHFGDGTRLSIL.

The chain is built from TRBV30 and TRBJ2-1, with 10 bases lining up with TRBD1. The CDR3 runs to 13 residues. Germline trimming cut 4 bases from V and 12 bases from J; bases unmatched to any gene: 9. Germline V lookup: CDR1 GTSNPN, CDR2 SVGIG (reference sequence). The CDR3 is CAWTGQGLGGQFF. DNA of the CDR3: TGTGCCTGGACGGGACAGGGGTTAGGGGGGCAGTTCTTC.

The V gene is TRBV5-5, the J gene TRBJ2-3; D is unresolved. V was cut by 1 base and J by 5 bases, with 5 bases left in between. Germline V lookup: CDR1 SGHKS, CDR2 YYEKEE (reference sequence). The CDR3 sequence is 12 residues long. CDR3 nucleotides: TGTGCCAGCAGCTTGAAGCGAGATACGCAGTATTTT. Amino acids: CASSLKRDTQYF. Variable domain in full (rest from reference TRBV5-5 and TRBJ2-3): DAGVTQSPTHLIKTRGQQVTLRCSPISGHKSVSWYQQVLGQGPQFIFQYYEKEERGRGNFPDRFSARQFPNYSSELNVNALLLGDSALYLCASSLKRDTQYFGPGTRLTVL.

This clone was picked up a small number of times. The chain combines TRBV12-3 or TRBV12-4 with TRBJ2-1; D is perhaps TRBD2 (5 bases). The V end lost 6 bases, the J end lost 12 bases, and 18 bases lay between the germline ends. This CDR3 is 13 amino acids long. CDR3 sequence: CASSSLTGVRQFF. CDR3 DNA: TGTGCCAGCAGCTCCCTCACCGGGGTTCGGCAGTTCTTC.

The CDR3 spells CASSLVLGSTYQETQYF. The CDR3 region has the DNA TGTGCCAGCAGCTTAGTTCTGGGCAGCACATACCAAGAGACCCAGTACTTC. The chain joins TRBV11-2 to TRBJ2-5, with unresolved D. Germline CDR1 is SGHAT and CDR2 is FQNNGV. V dropped 1 base and J dropped 0 bases, with 15 bases sitting between them. The CDR3 runs 17 residues.

The chain is built from TRBV7-2 and TRBJ1-2; tentative D call: TRBD1 (6 bases). V shed 1 base and J shed 8 bases, with 11 bases lying between them. Germline loops: CDR1 SGHTA, CDR2 FQGNSA. CDR3 length equals 13 residues. CDR3 nucleotide sequence: TGTGCCAGCAGCTTAGGGGCAGGGGAGGGCTACACCTTC. This encodes CASSLGAGEGYTF.

This chain connects TRBV4-3 to TRBJ2-7, with D maybe TRBD2 (6 bases). CDR1 is LGHNA and CDR2 is YSLEER in the germline V gene. This CDR3 is built from 16 residues. Trimming stripped 0 bases from V and 2 bases from J, with 14 bases between. The DNA of the CDR3 is TGCGCCAGCAGCCAAGAAGGAGGGGCCACCCCCTACGAGCAGTACTTC. Its protein is CASSQEGGATPYEQYF.

The gene calls are TRBV29-1 and TRBJ1-2; 7 bases align to TRBD1. Germline-derived CDR1 and CDR2 are SQVTM and ANQGSEA. J lost 1 base, V lost 4 bases, and 9 bases had no gene match. The CDR3 spans 15 residues. The CDR3 DNA reads TGCAGCGTTGTTAGCCAGGACAGGTTTAACTATGGCTACACCTTC. This sequence encodes CSVVSQDRFNYGYTF.

The chain couples TRBV30 to TRBJ1-2; the match to TRBD1 covers 9 bases. This CDR3 has 15 amino acids. V dropped 0 bases and J dropped 3; count of bases not matched to a gene: 5. The germline V gene encodes CDR1 GTSNPN and CDR2 SVGIG (reference sequence). The CDR3 region is CAWSVQGQGYYGYTF. The CDR3 DNA reads TGTGCCTGGAGTGTACAAGGACAGGGGTACTATGGCTACACCTTC.